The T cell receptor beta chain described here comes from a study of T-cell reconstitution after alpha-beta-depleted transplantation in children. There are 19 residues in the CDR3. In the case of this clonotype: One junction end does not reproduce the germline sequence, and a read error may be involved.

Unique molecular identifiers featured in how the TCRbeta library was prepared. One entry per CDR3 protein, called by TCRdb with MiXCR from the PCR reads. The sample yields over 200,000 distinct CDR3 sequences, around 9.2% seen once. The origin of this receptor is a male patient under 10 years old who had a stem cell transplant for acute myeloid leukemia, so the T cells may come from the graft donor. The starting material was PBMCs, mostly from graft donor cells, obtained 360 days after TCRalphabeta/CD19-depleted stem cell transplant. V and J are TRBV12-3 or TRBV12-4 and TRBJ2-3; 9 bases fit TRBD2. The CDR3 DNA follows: TGTACCAGCAAGGCGAGCGGCGGGGGGGCCGTGTGGGGCACAGATACGCAGTATTTT. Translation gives CTSKASGGGAVWGTDTQYF.